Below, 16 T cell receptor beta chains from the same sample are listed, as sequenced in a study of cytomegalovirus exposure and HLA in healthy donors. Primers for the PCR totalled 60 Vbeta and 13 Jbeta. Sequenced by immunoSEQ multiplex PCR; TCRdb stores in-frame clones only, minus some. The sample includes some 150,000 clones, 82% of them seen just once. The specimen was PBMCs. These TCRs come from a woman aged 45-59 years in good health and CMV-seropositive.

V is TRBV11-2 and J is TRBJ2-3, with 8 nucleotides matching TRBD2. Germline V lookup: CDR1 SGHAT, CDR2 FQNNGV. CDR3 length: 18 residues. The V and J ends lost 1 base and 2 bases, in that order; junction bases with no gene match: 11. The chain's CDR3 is CASSLGAGGAGHTDTQYF. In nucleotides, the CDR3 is TGTGCCAGCAGCTTAGGCGCGGGGGGCGCGGGGCACACAGATACGCAGTATTTT.

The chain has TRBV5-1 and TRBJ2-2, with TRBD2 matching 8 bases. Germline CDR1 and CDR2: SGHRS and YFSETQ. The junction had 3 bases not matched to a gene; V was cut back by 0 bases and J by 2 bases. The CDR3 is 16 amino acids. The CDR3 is CASSLDSGANTGELFF. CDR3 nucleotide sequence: TGCGCCAGCAGCTTGGATAGCGGGGCCAACACCGGGGAGCTGTTTTTT.

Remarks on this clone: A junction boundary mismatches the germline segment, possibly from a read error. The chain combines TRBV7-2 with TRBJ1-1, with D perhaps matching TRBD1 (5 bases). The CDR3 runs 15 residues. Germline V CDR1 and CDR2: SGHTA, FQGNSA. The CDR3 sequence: CASSPAVSGKRGPGF. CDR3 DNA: TGTGCCAGCAGCCCAGCTGTGTCAGGGAAGAGAGGCCCAGGATTT.

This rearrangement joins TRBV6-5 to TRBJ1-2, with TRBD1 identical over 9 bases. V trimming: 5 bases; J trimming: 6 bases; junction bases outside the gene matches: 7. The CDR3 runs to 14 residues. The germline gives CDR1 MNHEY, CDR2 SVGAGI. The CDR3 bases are TGTGCCAGCAGTCCCACCGGGACAGGGAATGGCTACACCTTC. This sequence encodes CASSPTGTGNGYTF.

The CDR3 spells CASSFGRGGVFEQYF. CDR3 nucleotides: TGTGCCAGCAGTTTCGGCAGGGGAGGGGTATTCGAGCAGTACTTC. The V call is TRBV27, the J call TRBJ2-7; D might be TRBD2 (7 bases). This CDR3 has 15 amino acids. The V end was cut by 3 bases, the J end by 6 bases, with 18 bases between. Germline V gives CDR1 MNHEY, CDR2 SMNVEV (reference sequence).

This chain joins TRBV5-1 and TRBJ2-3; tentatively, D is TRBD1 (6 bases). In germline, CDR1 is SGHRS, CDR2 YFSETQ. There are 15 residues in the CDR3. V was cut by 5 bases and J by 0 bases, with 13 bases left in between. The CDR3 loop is CASRRDTPSTDTQYF. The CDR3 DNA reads TGCGCCAGCAGACGGGACACGCCTAGCACAGATACGCAGTATTTT.

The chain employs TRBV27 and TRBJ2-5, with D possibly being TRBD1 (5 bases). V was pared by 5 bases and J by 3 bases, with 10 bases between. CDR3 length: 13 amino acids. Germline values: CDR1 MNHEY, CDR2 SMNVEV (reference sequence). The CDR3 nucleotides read TGTGCCAGCAGTCGATCCAGGGAAGAGACCCAGTACTTC. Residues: CASSRSREETQYF.

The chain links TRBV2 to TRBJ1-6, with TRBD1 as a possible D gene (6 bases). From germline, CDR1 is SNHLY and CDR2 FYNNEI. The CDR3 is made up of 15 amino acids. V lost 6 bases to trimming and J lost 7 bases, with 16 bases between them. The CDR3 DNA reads TGTGCCAGCAGCCTCGGACAGCTACCAAATTCACCCCTCCACTTT. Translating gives CASSLGQLPNSPLHF.

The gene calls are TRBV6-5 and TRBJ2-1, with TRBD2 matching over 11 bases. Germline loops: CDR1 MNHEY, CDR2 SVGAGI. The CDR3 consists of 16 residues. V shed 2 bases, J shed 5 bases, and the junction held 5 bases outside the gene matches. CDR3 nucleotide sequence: TGTGCCAGCAGTTACCTCACTAGCGGGGGAAACAATGAGCAGTTCTTC. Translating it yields CASSYLTSGGNNEQFF.

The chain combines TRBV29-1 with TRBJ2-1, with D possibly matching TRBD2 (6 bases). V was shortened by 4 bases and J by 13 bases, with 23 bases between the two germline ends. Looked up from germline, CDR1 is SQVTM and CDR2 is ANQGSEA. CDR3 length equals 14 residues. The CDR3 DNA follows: TGCAGCGTTGTTTCAGATTCCGGGACTCCTAATCAGTTCTTC. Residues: CSVVSDSGTPNQFF.

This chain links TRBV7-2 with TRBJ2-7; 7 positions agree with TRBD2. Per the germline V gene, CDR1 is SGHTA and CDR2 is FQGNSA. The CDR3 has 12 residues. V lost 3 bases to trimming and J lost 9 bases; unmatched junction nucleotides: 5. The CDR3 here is CASSLWGGVQYF. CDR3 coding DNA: TGTGCCAGCAGCTTGTGGGGGGGAGTGCAGTACTTC.

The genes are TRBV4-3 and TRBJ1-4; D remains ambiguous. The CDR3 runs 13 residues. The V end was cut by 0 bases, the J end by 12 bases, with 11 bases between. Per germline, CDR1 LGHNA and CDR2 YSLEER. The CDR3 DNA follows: TGCGCCAGCAGCCAAGAACGGGGAGGCGAACTGTTTTTT. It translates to CASSQERGGELFF.

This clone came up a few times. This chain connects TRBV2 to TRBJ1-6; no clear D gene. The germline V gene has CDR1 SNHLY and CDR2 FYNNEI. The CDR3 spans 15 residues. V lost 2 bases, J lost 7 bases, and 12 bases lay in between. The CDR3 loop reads CASSELVTTNSPLHF. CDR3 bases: TGTGCCAGCAGTGAACTGGTGACAACAAATTCACCCCTCCACTTT.

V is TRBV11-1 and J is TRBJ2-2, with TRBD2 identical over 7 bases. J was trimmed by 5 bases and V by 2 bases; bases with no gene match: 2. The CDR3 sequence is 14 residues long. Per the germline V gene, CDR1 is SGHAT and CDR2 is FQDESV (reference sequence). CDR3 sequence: CASSLWGGTGELFF. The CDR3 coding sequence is TGTGCCAGCAGCTTATGGGGGGGTACCGGGGAGCTGTTTTTT.

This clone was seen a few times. In DNA form, the CDR3 reads TGCGCCAGCAGCTTGGTGGCAGGGAGGGAGCAGTACTTC. This gives the protein CASSLVAGREQYF. The gene calls are TRBV5-1 and TRBJ2-7; D perhaps matches TRBD2 (6 bases). V gave up 0 bases and J gave up 7 bases, with 11 bases separating them. Germline CDR1 SGHRS, CDR2 YFSETQ. This CDR3 comprises 13 residues.

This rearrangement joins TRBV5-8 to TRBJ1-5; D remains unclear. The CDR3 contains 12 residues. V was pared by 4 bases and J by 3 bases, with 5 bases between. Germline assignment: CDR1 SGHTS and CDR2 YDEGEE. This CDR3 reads CASSPLNQPQHF. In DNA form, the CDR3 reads TGTGCCAGCAGCCCCCTCAATCAGCCCCAGCATTTT.